These T cell receptor beta chains were read from a single sample in a study of immune evolution from preneoplasia to lung adenocarcinoma. Profiling relied on immunoSEQ multiplex PCR, and the TCRdb table lists in-frame clones only, not all of them. The table shows 4,900 or so clones, with roughly 72% occurring only once. Sequencing input: FFPE minimally invasive lung adenocarcinoma tissue. The receptor set was obtained from a person aged 60 to 85 with lung adenocarcinoma. Each CDR3 is given with its conserved first and last residue. D genes are given only for firm matches. Some rows mark clone size as missing; the rest say once, few, many or name a class of expanded clone.

>-|-|TRBV27|TRBJ2-1
TGTGCCAGCAGCCCGCCTCGGGAGTCCTCCTACAATGAGCAGTTCTTC
CASSPPRESSYNEQFF
>-|TRBD1|TRBV19|TRBJ1-2
TGTGCCAGTCGGCCGGACAGGGAGGATGGCTACACCTTC
CASRPDREDGYTF
>-|-|TRBV11-2|TRBJ1-5
TGTGCCAGCACACAAGCAGGGTTAAGCAATCAGCCCCAGCATTTT
CASTQAGLSNQPQHF
>-|-|TRBV7-8|TRBJ2-3
TGTGCCAGCAGCCCCCAGACTACCACAGATACGCAGTATTTT
CASSPQTTTDTQYF
>once|-|TRBV30|TRBJ1-1
TGTGCCTGGAGTAAGGGGCGGGGTACTGAAGCTTTCTTT
CAWSKGRGTEAFF
>-|TRBD1|TRBV10-1|TRBJ2-1
TGCGCCAGCAGTCGGGCCGGGACAGGGGGCTACAATGAGCAGTTCTTC
CASSRAGTGGYNEQFF
>-|-|TRBV20-1|TRBJ2-5
TGCAGTGCTGGTCGCGAGACCCAGTACTTC
CSAGRETQYF
>-|TRBD1|TRBV6-6|TRBJ2-7
TGTGCCAGCAGTCTACAGGGGGTACTATCCTACGAGCAGTACTTC
CASSLQGVLSYEQYF
>few|-|TRBV30|TRBJ1-2
TGTGCCTGGAGTCGGGTTGAATGGGGCTACACCTTC
CAWSRVEWGYTF
>-|-|TRBV7-2|TRBJ2-5
TGTGCCAGCAGCTTAGGGCAGCTTCAAGAGACCCAGTACTTC
CASSLGQLQETQYF
>once|-|TRBV9|TRBJ2-2
TGTGCCAGCAGCGCCAACGTGGGGGAGCTGTTTTTT
CASSANVGELFF
>-|-|TRBV5-4|TRBJ2-3
TGTGCCAGCAGCAGCCCGGGGACAAGGGGCACAGATACGCAGTATTTT
CASSSPGTRGTDTQYF
>-|-|TRBV30|TRBJ2-7
TGTGCCTGGAGTCTGGTGGACTACGAGCAGTACTTC
CAWSLVDYEQYF
>-|TRBD2|TRBV6-1|TRBJ2-7
TGTGCCAGCAGTGAATGGCTAGCGGCCCCCTACGAGCAGTACTTC
CASSEWLAAPYEQYF
>few|-|TRBV28|TRBJ1-1
TGTGCCAGCAACGGCAGGGTACCCATGAACACTGAAGCTTTCTTT
CASNGRVPMNTEAFF
>-|-|TRBV5-1|TRBJ2-3
TGCGCCAGCAGCGCCACTGGGGTGACAGATACGCAGTATTTT
CASSATGVTDTQYF
>-|-|TRBV12-1|TRBJ2-3
TGTGCCAGCAGCGAAAAGCCGGGCCCGAGGGTGACAGATACGCAGTATTTT
CASSEKPGPRVTDTQYF
>few|-|TRBV5-8|TRBJ1-2
TGTGCCAGCAGCTCACTCCGGGGTCCCCAAGGGAACTATGGCTACACCTTC
CASSSLRGPQGNYGYTF
>once|-|TRBV11-2|TRBJ2-1
TGTGCCAGCAGCTTTTGGGAAGGGACCTACAATGAGCAGTTCTTC
CASSFWEGTYNEQFF
>-|-|TRBV2|TRBJ1-2
TGTGCCAGCAGGTGGGGGGGCTATGGCTACACCTTC
CASRWGGYGYTF
>-|-|TRBV6-1|TRBJ1-5
TGTGCCAGCAGTGAAGCGATCGGTAATCAGCCCCAGCATTTT
CASSEAIGNQPQHF
>few|-|TRBV18|TRBJ2-5
TGTGCCAGCTCACCCGGACAAGAGACCCAGTACTTC
CASSPGQETQYF
>-|-|TRBV29-1|TRBJ1-1
TGCAGCGTTGACGTATCGGTAACAGGTGAAGCTTTCTTT
CSVDVSVTGEAFF
>-|-|TRBV13|TRBJ1-1
TGTGCCAGCAGCTTAGGGGGGAGCGACACTGAAGCTTTCTTT
CASSLGGSDTEAFF
>few|-|TRBV7-8|TRBJ2-1
TGTGCCAGCAAAGAAACAAATGAGCAGTTCTTC
CASKETNEQFF
>-|TRBD2|TRBV4-3|TRBJ2-7
TGCGCCAGCAGCCAAGATCTTGGCGGGAGCTCCTACGAGCAGTACTTC
CASSQDLGGSSYEQYF
>-|TRBD1|TRBV10-3|TRBJ1-1
TGTGCCACCCAGGAGGGGCGGACAGGGGAGGTCACTGAAGCTTTCTTT
CATQEGRTGEVTEAFF
>-|TRBD2|TRBV5-1|TRBJ2-2
TGCGCCAGCATAGAGGGTAGCGGGAGAACCACCGGGGAGCTGTTTTTT
CASIEGSGRTTGELFF
>once|-|TRBV6-5|TRBJ1-5
TGTGCCAGCAGTTACTCGAGGAACAGCAATCAGCCCCAGCATTTT
CASSYSRNSNQPQHF
>-|TRBD2|TRBV4-2|TRBJ2-1
TGTGCCAGCAGCCAACTTAACCTAGCGGGGAACAATGAGCAGTTCTTC
CASSQLNLAGNNEQFF
>-|TRBD2|TRBV30|TRBJ2-7
TGTGCCTGGGGACTAGCGGCTACGAGTTTCTACGAGCAGTACTTC
CAWGLAATSFYEQYF
>-|-|TRBV9|TRBJ2-7
TGTGCCAGCAGCGTAAATCCCTCTCCCCACGAGCAGTACTTC
CASSVNPSPHEQYF
>-|-|TRBV9|TRBJ2-3
TGTGCCAGCAGCGTAGATGGCGGACGCACAGATACGCAGTATTTT
CASSVDGGRTDTQYF
>once|TRBD2|TRBV5-8|TRBJ2-7
TGTGCCAGCAGGGAAGGACTAGCGGGATCCTCCTACGAGCAGTACTTC
CASREGLAGSSYEQYF
>once|-|TRBV29-1|TRBJ2-3
TGCAGCGTTGAAAGGGCAGATACGCAGTATTTT
CSVERADTQYF
>-|TRBD2|TRBV5-5|TRBJ2-7
TGTGCCAGCAGCCCGCCGGGGGGGAGGATGGTCTACGAGCAGTACTTC
CASSPPGGRMVYEQYF